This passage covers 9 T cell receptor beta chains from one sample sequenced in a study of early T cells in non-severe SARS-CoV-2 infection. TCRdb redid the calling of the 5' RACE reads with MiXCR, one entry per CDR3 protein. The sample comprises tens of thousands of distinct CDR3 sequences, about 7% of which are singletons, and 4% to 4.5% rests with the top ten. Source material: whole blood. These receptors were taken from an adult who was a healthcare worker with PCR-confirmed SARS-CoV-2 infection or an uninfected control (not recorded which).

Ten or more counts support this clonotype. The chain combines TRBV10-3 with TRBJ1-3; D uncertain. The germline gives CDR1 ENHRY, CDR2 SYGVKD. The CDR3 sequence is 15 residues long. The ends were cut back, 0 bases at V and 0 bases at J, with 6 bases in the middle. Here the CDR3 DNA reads TGTGCCATCAGTGAGTCGACCAGCTCTGGAAACACCATATATTTT. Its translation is CAISESTSSGNTIYF.

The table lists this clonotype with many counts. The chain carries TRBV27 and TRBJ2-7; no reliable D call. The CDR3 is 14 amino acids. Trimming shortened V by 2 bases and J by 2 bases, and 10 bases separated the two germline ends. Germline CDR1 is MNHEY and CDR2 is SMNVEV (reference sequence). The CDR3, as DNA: TGTGCCAGCAGTTTAGCGACCGCTACCTACGAGCAGTACTTC. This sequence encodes CASSLATATYEQYF.

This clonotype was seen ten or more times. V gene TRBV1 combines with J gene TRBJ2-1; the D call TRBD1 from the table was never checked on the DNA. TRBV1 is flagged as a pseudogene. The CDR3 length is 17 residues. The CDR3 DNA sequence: TGCACCAGCAGCCAAGGCCCCTGGACAGGGCGAAACAATGAGCAGTTCTTC. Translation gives CTSSQGPWTGRNNEQFF.

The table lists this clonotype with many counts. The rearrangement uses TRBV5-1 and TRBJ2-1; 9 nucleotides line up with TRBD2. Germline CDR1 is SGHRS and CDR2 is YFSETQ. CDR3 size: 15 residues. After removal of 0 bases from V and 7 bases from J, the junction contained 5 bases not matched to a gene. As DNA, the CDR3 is TGCGCCAGCAGCTTGGTAGTAGCGGGAGATAATGAGCAGTTCTTC. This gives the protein CASSLVVAGDNEQFF. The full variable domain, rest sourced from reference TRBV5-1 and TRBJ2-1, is KAGVTQTPRYLIKTRGQQVTLSCSPISGHRSVSWYQQTPGQGLQFLFEYFSETQRNKGNFPGRFSGRQFSNSRSEMNVSTLELGDSALYLCASSLVVAGDNEQFFGPGTRLTVL.

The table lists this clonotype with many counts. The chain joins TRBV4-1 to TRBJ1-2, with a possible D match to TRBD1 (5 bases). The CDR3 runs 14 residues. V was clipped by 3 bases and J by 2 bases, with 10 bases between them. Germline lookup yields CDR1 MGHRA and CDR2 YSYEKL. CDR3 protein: CASSHGRVNYGYTF. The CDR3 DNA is TGCGCCAGCAGCCATGGCAGGGTGAACTATGGCTACACCTTC.

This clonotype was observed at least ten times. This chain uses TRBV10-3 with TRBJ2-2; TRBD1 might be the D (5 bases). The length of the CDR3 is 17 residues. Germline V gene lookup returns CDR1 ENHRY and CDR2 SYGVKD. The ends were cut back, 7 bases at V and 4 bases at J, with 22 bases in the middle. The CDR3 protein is CAIKVSLRTMGTGELFF. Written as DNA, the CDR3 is TGTGCCATCAAGGTTAGTCTTCGGACAATGGGCACCGGGGAGCTGTTTTTT.

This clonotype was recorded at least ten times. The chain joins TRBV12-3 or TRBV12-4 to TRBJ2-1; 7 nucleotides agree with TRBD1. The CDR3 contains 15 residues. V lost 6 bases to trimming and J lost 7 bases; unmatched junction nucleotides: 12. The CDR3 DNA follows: TGTGCCAGCAGCCCGGGACAGCCCGATAGTAATGAGCAGTTCTTC. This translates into CASSPGQPDSNEQFF.

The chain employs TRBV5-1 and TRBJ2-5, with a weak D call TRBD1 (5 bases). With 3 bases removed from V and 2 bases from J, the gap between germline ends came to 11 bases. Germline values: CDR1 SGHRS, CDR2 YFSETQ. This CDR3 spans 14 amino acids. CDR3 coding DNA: TGCGCCAGCAGCTCCGAGGCAGGGCAAGAGACCCAGTACTTC. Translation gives CASSSEAGQETQYF. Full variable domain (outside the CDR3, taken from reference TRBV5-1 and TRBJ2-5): KAGVTQTPRYLIKTRGQQVTLSCSPISGHRSVSWYQQTPGQGLQFLFEYFSETQRNKGNFPGRFSGRQFSNSRSEMNVSTLELGDSALYLCASSSEAGQETQYFGPGTRLLVL.

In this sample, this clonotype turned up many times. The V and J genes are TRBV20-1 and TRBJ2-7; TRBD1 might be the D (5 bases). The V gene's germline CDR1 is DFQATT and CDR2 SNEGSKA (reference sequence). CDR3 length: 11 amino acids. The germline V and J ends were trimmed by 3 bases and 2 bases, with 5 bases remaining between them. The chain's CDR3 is CSARGPYEQYF. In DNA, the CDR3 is TGCAGTGCTAGGGGGCCCTACGAGCAGTACTTC.